One sample yielded the 10 T cell receptor beta chains listed below, sequenced in a study of T cells in Graves' hyperthyroidism and ophthalmopathy. TCR beta CDR3 regions were amplified from RNA. In the first-round RT-PCR of the TCR CDR3, the HTBI primer set was used. TCRdb reprocessed the multiplex PCR reads with MiXCR, giving one entry per CDR3 protein. This sample has 300,000 to 450,000 distinct CDR3 sequences, with about 18% found just once. The sample was blood. These receptors all stem from a woman in her twenties or thirties with Graves' hyperthyroidism that later progressed to Graves' ophthalmopathy.

This clonotype was counted many times. V and J are TRBV18 and TRBJ2-1, with 7 bases aligning to TRBD2. The CDR3 sequence is 16 residues long. Germline values: CDR1 KGHSH, CDR2 LQKENI. V dropped 2 bases and J dropped 6; count of bases not matched to a gene: 10. The CDR3 nucleotides read TGTGCCAGCTCACCATTTGGGCGGGAGCTGGGCAATGAGCAGTTCTTC. Amino acids: CASSPFGRELGNEQFF. Combining the CDR3 with reference TRBV18 and TRBJ2-1 gives the whole variable domain NAGVMQNPRHLVRRRGQEARLRCSPMKGHSHVYWYRQLPEEGLKFMVYLQKENIIDESGMPKERFSAEFPKEGPSILRIQQVVRGDSAAYFCASSPFGRELGNEQFFGPGTRLTVL.

The rearrangement links TRBV10-3 to TRBJ2-7; 7 bases align to TRBD1. Trimming at V came to 3 bases and at J to 5 bases, leaving 7 bases not matched to a gene. CDR1 and CDR2 (germline): ENHRY, SYGVKD. The CDR3 contains 14 residues. The CDR3 here is CAISDPGQADEQYF. The DNA of the CDR3 is TGTGCCATCAGTGACCCTGGACAGGCCGACGAGCAGTACTTC.

The chain joins TRBV6-6 to TRBJ2-7; 7 nucleotides line up with TRBD2. V gave up 0 bases and J gave up 5 bases; unmatched junction bases: 10. The CDR3 extends over 16 amino acids. Germline V CDR1 and CDR2: MNHNY, SVGAGI (reference sequence). Here the CDR3 reads CASSYSFIAGVNEQYF. DNA of the CDR3: TGTGCCAGCAGTTACTCTTTCATCGCGGGAGTCAACGAGCAGTACTTC.

A remark on this clonotype: A read error may explain this, as a much larger clone is one base away. The chain couples TRBV14 to TRBJ1-1; D not certain. This CDR3 is 14 amino acids long. Germline loops: CDR1 SGHDN, CDR2 FVKESK. V lost 1 base and J 0 bases, leaving 6 bases between the germline ends. For the CDR3, the DNA is TGTGCCAGCAGCCAAGGTTTGGTGAACACTGAAGCTTTCTTT. Encoded protein: CASSQGLVNTEAFF.

CDR3 amino acids: CASSQINIQYF. Here the CDR3 DNA reads TGTGCCAGCAGTCAGATAAACATTCAGTACTTC. The V call is TRBV2, the J call TRBJ2-4; D unresolved. The V end lost 5 bases, the J end lost 6 bases, and 5 bases lay between the germline ends. The germline CDR1 and CDR2 sequences are SNHLY and FYNNEI. This CDR3 contains 11 residues.

This clonotype came up a few times. The V call is TRBV15, the J call TRBJ2-5; 7 bases are shared with TRBD1. The V segment lost 0 bases and the J segment 7 bases; nucleotides outside the gene matches: 14. The CDR3 runs to 17 residues. Per germline, CDR1 LNHNV and CDR2 YYDKDF (reference sequence). CDR3 in amino acids: CATSRELAGGEIGTQYF. CDR3 nucleotides: TGTGCCACCAGCAGAGAATTGGCAGGGGGTGAAATTGGGACCCAGTACTTC.

The gene calls are TRBV20-1 and TRBJ1-5, with D unresolved. The CDR3 loop spans 16 amino acids. The germline V and J ends were trimmed by 1 base and 2 bases, with 15 bases remaining between them. Per germline, CDR1 DFQATT and CDR2 SNEGSKA (reference sequence). The CDR3 loop is CSARVSLGPRNQPQHF. CDR3 bases: TGCAGTGCTAGAGTAAGCTTAGGGCCGCGCAATCAGCCCCAGCATTTT.

This clonotype was counted once. This chain joins TRBV6-1 and TRBJ2-7, with D maybe TRBD2 (6 bases). The CDR3 loop spans 14 amino acids. Between the trimmed V and J ends, which lost 8 bases and 3 bases, there was a span of 17 bases. Germline CDR1 is MNHNS and CDR2 is SASEGT. Here the CDR3 reads CASGRDGGDYEQYF. The CDR3 DNA reads as TGTGCCAGCGGAAGGGACGGAGGGGACTACGAGCAGTACTTC.

This clonotype occurred many times. The chain employs TRBV6-6 and TRBJ1-2; the match to TRBD1 covers 7 bases. The CDR3 sequence is 15 residues long. Germline CDR1 reads MNHNY; CDR2 reads SVGAGI (reference sequence). V was pared by 0 bases and J by 7 bases, with 8 bases of the junction left unmatched. In DNA form, the CDR3 reads TGTGCCAGCAGTTACTCGACACAGGGGATAGGTGGCTACACCTTC. It translates to CASSYSTQGIGGYTF.

This clonotype appeared a few times. The rearrangement links TRBV11-1 to TRBJ2-6; D is undetermined. The CDR3 is 15 amino acids. V lost 6 bases and J 0 bases, leaving 9 bases between the germline ends. Germline-derived CDR1 and CDR2 are SGHAT and FQDESV (reference sequence). The chain's CDR3 is CASSLRYSGANVLTF. CDR3 nucleotides: TGTGCCAGCAGTCTTAGATACTCTGGGGCCAACGTCCTGACTTTC. Filled out from reference TRBV11-1 and TRBJ2-6, the complete variable domain reads EAEVAQSPRYKITEKSQAVAFWCDPISGHATLYWYRQILGQGPELLVQFQDESVVDDSQLPKDRFSAERLKGVDSTLKIQPAELGDSAMYLCASSLRYSGANVLTFGAGSRLTVL.